This passage covers 13 T cell receptor beta chains from one sample sequenced in a study of blood T cell repertoires in COVID-19. Clones were sequenced by immunoSEQ multiplex PCR, and TCRdb holds only the in-frame ones, with some missing. The sample consists of some 200,000 clones, around 80% of them appearing once. Sequences were obtained from peripheral blood. The source of these receptors is a man aged 50 to 59 with active or convalescent COVID-19.

V gene TRBV7-2 combines with J gene TRBJ1-1; tentatively, D is TRBD1 (5 bases). With 2 bases removed from V and 3 bases from J, the gap between germline ends came to 13 bases. The CDR3 sequence is 15 residues long. From germline, CDR1 is SGHTA and CDR2 FQGNSA. Here the CDR3 reads CASSLFRGMDTEAFF. DNA of the CDR3: TGTGCCAGCAGCTTATTTCGGGGGATGGACACTGAAGCTTTCTTT.

The V and J genes are TRBV5-6 and TRBJ2-3, with 12 bases identical to TRBD1. The trim removed 4 bases at V and 9 bases at J, leaving 21 bases unmatched. Germline-derived CDR1 and CDR2 are SGHDT and YYEEEE. There are 19 residues in the CDR3. The CDR3 sequence: CASSTGRDRGLAGRGTQYF. Here the CDR3 DNA reads TGTGCCAGCAGCACCGGCCGGGACAGGGGGCTAGCGGGAAGGGGAACGCAGTATTTT.

The chain carries TRBV7-3 and TRBJ2-1; D may be TRBD2 (6 bases). The germline V and J ends were trimmed by 2 bases and 1 base, with 9 bases remaining between them. CDR3 size: 15 residues. CDR1 is SGHTA, CDR2 FQGTGA, per germline. This CDR3 is CASSLQGLSYNEQFF. The CDR3 region has the DNA TGTGCCAGCAGCTTACAGGGACTGTCCTACAATGAGCAGTTCTTC.

The chain is built from TRBV19 and TRBJ1-4; maybe TRBD1 (6 bases). The V and J ends lost 7 bases and 2 bases respectively, with 11 bases between them. Germline V CDR1 and CDR2: LNHDA, SQIVND (reference sequence). The CDR3 is 14 amino acids. The CDR3 sequence is CASTHDRTNEKLFF. The DNA of the CDR3 is TGTGCCAGTACCCATGACAGGACTAATGAAAAACTGTTTTTT.

V and J are TRBV11-3 and TRBJ2-2; 11 bases map to TRBD2. CDR1 SGHNT and CDR2 YENEEA come from the germline V gene. The CDR3 is made up of 17 amino acids. J was trimmed by 7 bases and V by 3 bases; bases with no gene match: 10. The CDR3: CASSFSATSGKVGELFF. The CDR3 nucleotides are TGTGCCAGCAGCTTCTCCGCGACTAGCGGGAAGGTCGGGGAGCTGTTTTTT.

Concerning this clone: This CDR3 is also generated by other DNA sequences in the sample. The rearrangement joins TRBV5-4 to TRBJ2-3, with 7 bases that match TRBD1. V gave up 3 bases and J gave up 0 bases; unmatched junction bases: 4. The CDR3 sequence is 15 residues long. In germline, CDR1 is SGHNT, CDR2 YYREEE (reference sequence). For the CDR3, the DNA is TGTGCCAGCAGCTCGAGACAGGGTAGCACAGATACGCAGTATTTT. Translating it yields CASSSRQGSTDTQYF.

The chain couples TRBV27 to TRBJ2-1, with D hard to call. The CDR3 has 15 amino acids. The germline gives CDR1 MNHEY, CDR2 SMNVEV (reference sequence). Trimming took off 2 bases at V and 0 bases at J, with 8 bases between the two ends. The CDR3 protein is CASSLAAYSYNEQFF. The CDR3 coding sequence is TGTGCCAGCAGTTTAGCGGCCTACTCCTACAATGAGCAGTTCTTC.

J is TRBJ1-1 and V is TRBV5-1, with 8 bases aligning to TRBD1. This CDR3 is 15 amino acids long. The germline CDR1 and CDR2 sequences are SGHRS and YFSETQ. V lost 4 bases and J lost 1; bases outside the gene matches: 6. CDR3: CASSPYRGANTEAFF. CDR3 in DNA: TGCGCCAGCAGCCCATACAGGGGGGCGAACACTGAAGCTTTCTTT.

The gene calls are TRBV6-2 or TRBV6-3 and TRBJ2-2, with 12 bases identical to TRBD2. CDR3 size: 16 residues. Germline loops: CDR1 MNHEY, CDR2 SVGEGT. With V trimmed by 5 bases and J by 4 bases, 5 bases remained unmatched. The CDR3 DNA sequence: TGTGCCAGCAGTGGTCTAGCGGGAGGGCCCACCGGGGAGCTGTTTTTT. As protein: CASSGLAGGPTGELFF.

The gene calls are TRBV5-6 and TRBJ2-1; TRBD2 aligns across 11 bases. There are 18 residues in the CDR3. CDR1 is SGHDT, CDR2 YYEEEE, per germline. The V gene end was trimmed by 0 bases and the J gene end by 6 bases; junction bases not matched to a gene: 11. The CDR3 region is CASSLGWVAGGRINEQFF. CDR3 nucleotides: TGTGCCAGCAGCTTGGGTTGGGTAGCGGGGGGGCGAATCAATGAGCAGTTCTTC.

The chain joins TRBV6-5 to TRBJ2-1; D not certain. With 0 bases removed from V and 0 bases from J, the gap between germline ends came to 6 bases. This CDR3 has 15 residues. CDR1 is MNHEY, CDR2 SVGAGI, per germline. DNA for the CDR3: TGTGCCAGCAGTTACTCCAGATTCTCCTACAATGAGCAGTTCTTC. Its protein is CASSYSRFSYNEQFF.

V is TRBV4-3 and J is TRBJ2-7; 7 bases are shared with TRBD1. The CDR3 sequence is 15 residues long. The germline V gene has CDR1 LGHNA and CDR2 YSLEER. Trimming took 2 bases from V and 2 from J; bases not matched to a gene: 6. In nucleotides, the CDR3 is TGCGCCAGCAGCCAAAAGACAGGGCGCGCCTACGAGCAGTACTTC. This codes for CASSQKTGRAYEQYF.

The rearrangement joins TRBV20-1 to TRBJ2-5; possible D gene TRBD2, 6 bases. CDR1 is DFQATT and CDR2 is SNEGSKA in the germline V gene (reference sequence). This CDR3 spans 13 amino acids. The V and J ends lost 3 bases and 5 bases respectively, with 13 bases between them. CDR3 region: CSASLGAGETQYF. CDR3 in DNA: TGCAGTGCTAGTCTCGGGGCGGGGGAGACCCAGTACTTC.